This TCR beta chain was identified in a study of T cell repertoires in cytomegalovirus infection. Per germline, CDR1 MGHRA and CDR2 YSYEKL. The CDR3 loop spans 15 amino acids. The V gene end was trimmed by 4 bases and the J gene end by 0 bases; junction bases not matched to a gene: 0. TCRdb fed the reads into MiXCR, producing one record per CDR3 protein. The repertoire includes approximately 490,000 distinct CDR3 sequences, 11% of them detected once, and approximately 10% sits in the top ten. This clonotype was seen at least ten times. The sequenced sample was PBMCs. The clonotype comes from a human donor in good health (CMV status not recorded). Some clones in this sample may be carry-over from other donors' samples. V and J are TRBV4-1 and TRBJ2-3; the match to TRBD2 covers 11 bases. The CDR3 bases are TGCGCCAGCAGCCGACTAGCGGGGAGCACAGATACGCAGTATTTT. Translation gives CASSRLAGSTDTQYF.